The present entry profiles one T cell receptor (beta chain) with its context. CDR1 is MNHEY, CDR2 SVGAGI, per germline. There are 16 residues in the CDR3. V shed 2 bases, J shed 4 bases, and the junction held 7 bases outside the gene matches. This sample was included in a study of shared clonotypes between healthy human individuals. Produced via immunoSEQ multiplex PCR; TCRdb's table is partial and in-frame only. The data show around 980,000 clones, approximately 80% seen once. The sequenced sample consisted of memory CD4+ T cells from PBMCs. Subset given: CD45RA-negative fraction. V usage is TRBV6-5 and J usage is TRBJ1-2, with TRBD1 matching over 10 bases. This TCR derives from a man aged 18 to 29 in good health. Some clones in this sample may be carry-over from other donors' samples. CDR3 in DNA: TGTGCCAGCAGTTACGGGGGACAGGGGTGGGGCTATGGCTACACCTTC. It encodes CASSYGGQGWGYGYTF.